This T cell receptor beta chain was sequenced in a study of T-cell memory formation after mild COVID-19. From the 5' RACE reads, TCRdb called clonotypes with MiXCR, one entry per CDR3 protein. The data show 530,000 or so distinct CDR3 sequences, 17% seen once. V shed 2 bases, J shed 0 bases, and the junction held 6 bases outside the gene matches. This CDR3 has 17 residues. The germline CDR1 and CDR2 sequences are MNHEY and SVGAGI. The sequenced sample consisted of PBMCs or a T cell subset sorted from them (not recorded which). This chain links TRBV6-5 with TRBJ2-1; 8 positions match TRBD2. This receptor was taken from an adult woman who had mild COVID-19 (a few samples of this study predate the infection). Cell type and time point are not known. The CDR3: CASSYLAGDSSYNEQFF. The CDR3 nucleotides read TGTGCCAGCAGTTACCTAGCGGGCGACAGCTCCTACAATGAGCAGTTCTTC.